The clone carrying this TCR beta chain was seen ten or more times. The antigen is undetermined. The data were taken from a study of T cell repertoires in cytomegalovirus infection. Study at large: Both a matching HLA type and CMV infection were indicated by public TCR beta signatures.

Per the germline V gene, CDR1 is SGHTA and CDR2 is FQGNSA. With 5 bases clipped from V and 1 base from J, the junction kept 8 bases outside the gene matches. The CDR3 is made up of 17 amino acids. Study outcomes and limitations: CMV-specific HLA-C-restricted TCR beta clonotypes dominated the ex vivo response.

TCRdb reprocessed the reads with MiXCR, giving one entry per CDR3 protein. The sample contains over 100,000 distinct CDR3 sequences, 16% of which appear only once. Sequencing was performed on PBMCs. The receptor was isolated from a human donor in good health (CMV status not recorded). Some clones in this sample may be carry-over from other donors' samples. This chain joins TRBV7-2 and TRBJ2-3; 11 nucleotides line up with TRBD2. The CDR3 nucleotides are TGTGCCAGCAGCCTCAGACTAGCGGGGCCCGGCACAGATACGCAGTATTTT. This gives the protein CASSLRLAGPGTDTQYF.